What follows are 32 T cell receptor beta chains derived from one specimen sequenced in a study of cytomegalovirus exposure and HLA in healthy donors. The PCR used 60 Vbeta and 13 Jbeta primers. The protocol was immunoSEQ multiplex PCR, while the TCRdb copy is restricted to in-frame clones and leaves out a portion. The profile shows approximately 170,000 clones, 68% of them singletons. The sample consisted of PBMCs. Receptor source: a man aged 45-65 years in good health and CMV-seronegative.

The chain recombines TRBV4-2 with TRBJ1-5; TRBD1 matches at 8 bases. The CDR3 is made up of 16 amino acids. Unmatched junction bases numbered 2, after V lost 1 base and J lost 0 bases. Germline-derived CDR1 and CDR2 are LGHNA and YNFKEQ. CDR3 bases: TGTGCCAGCAGCCAAGGCCAGGGGGCTAGCAATCAGCCCCAGCATTTT. Its protein product is CASSQGQGASNQPQHF.

The gene calls are TRBV10-1 and TRBJ2-5; 7 bases align to TRBD1. The DNA end lines up better with TRBJ2-7; the J call may be wrong. The length of the CDR3 is 16 residues. Germline loops: CDR1 WNHNN, CDR2 SYGVQD (reference sequence). CDR3 sequence: CASSESRASGGYEQYF. As DNA, the CDR3 is TGCGCCAGCAGTGAGTCGCGGGCATCAGGGGGCTACGAGCAGTACTTC.

The chain uses TRBV7-2 and TRBJ2-5; perhaps TRBD2 as D (5 bases). The CDR3 extends over 16 amino acids. Germline values: CDR1 SGHTA, CDR2 FQGNSA. Trimming stripped 1 base from V and 7 bases from J, with 19 bases between. The CDR3 loop reads CASSLDRSGTLRTQYF. In nucleotides, the CDR3 is TGTGCCAGCAGCTTAGATAGGAGCGGCACCCTTAGGACCCAGTACTTC.

This clone was counted only a few times. The chain is built from TRBV6-5 and TRBJ1-2; 11 bases map to TRBD1. CDR1 and CDR2 (germline): MNHEY, SVGAGI. V lost 2 bases and J lost 8; bases outside the gene matches: 4. This CDR3 comprises 14 residues. CDR3 sequence: CASSYKGQGGGYTF. The CDR3 coding sequence is TGTGCCAGCAGTTACAAGGGACAGGGGGGAGGCTACACCTTC.

This clone was seen a single time. The V gene is TRBV10-3, the J gene TRBJ2-7; TRBD1 agrees at 10 bases. This CDR3 contains 12 residues. CDR1 is ENHRY and CDR2 is SYGVKD in the germline V gene. V shed 10 bases, J shed 5 bases, and the junction held 5 bases outside the gene matches. CDR3: CASDRGLDEQYF. The CDR3 coding sequence is TGTGCCAGCGACAGGGGGCTCGACGAGCAGTACTTC.

The V gene is TRBV2, the J gene TRBJ1-1, with D perhaps TRBD1 (6 bases). CDR3 length: 15 amino acids. In germline, CDR1 is SNHLY, CDR2 FYNNEI. V lost 4 bases, J lost 6 bases, and 18 bases lay in between. Here the CDR3 DNA reads TGTGCCAGCAGTGTCAGGGGAGATAGGAGCGCTGAAGCTTTCTTT. Amino acids: CASSVRGDRSAEAFF.

This clone has only one observation. This chain connects TRBV7-9 to TRBJ2-7, with TRBD1 identical over 9 bases. Germline loops: CDR1 SEHNR, CDR2 FQNEAQ (reference sequence). Germline trimming cut 2 bases from V and 3 bases from J; bases unmatched to any gene: 17. The CDR3 totals 19 residues. The CDR3 nucleotides read TGTGCCAGCAGCTTACGGTCTCTGTTGGCGGGGGACAGGGACTACGAGCAGTACTTC. The encoded protein is CASSLRSLLAGDRDYEQYF.

The CDR3 spells CASSLRETQYF. CDR3 DNA: TGTGCCAGCAGTTTGAGGGAGACCCAGTACTTC. The gene calls are TRBV28 and TRBJ2-5; D uncertain. The germline CDR1 and CDR2 sequences are MDHEN and SYDVKM. This CDR3 is built from 11 residues. The ends were cut back, 3 bases at V and 5 bases at J, with 4 bases in the middle.

V gene TRBV5-1 combines with J gene TRBJ1-1; D is unresolved. V dropped 4 bases and J dropped 0 bases, with 16 bases sitting between them. The CDR3 length is 16 residues. Germline V gene sequence: CDR1 SGHRS, CDR2 YFSETQ. CDR3 nucleotide sequence: TGCGCCAGCAGCCCGGACTTAGGACGAATGAACACTGAAGCTTTCTTT. Its translation: CASSPDLGRMNTEAFF.

In DNA form, the CDR3 reads TGTGCCAGTAGTACAGGGGGCCTAGGTAATTCACCCCTCCACTTT. It yields the protein CASSTGGLGNSPLHF. The gene calls are TRBV19 and TRBJ1-6, with 8 bases fitting TRBD1. CDR3 size: 15 residues. Germline V CDR1 and CDR2: LNHDA, SQIVND (reference sequence). The J segment lost 6 bases and the V segment lost 4 bases, leaving 5 bases of the junction unmatched. The whole variable domain, remainder taken from reference TRBV19 and TRBJ1-6, is DGGITQSPKYLFRKEGQNVTLSCEQNLNHDAMYWYRQDPGQGLRLIYYSQIVNDFQKGDIAEGYSVSREKKESFPLTVTSAQKNPTAFYLCASSTGGLGNSPLHFGNGTRLTVT.

The chain links TRBV28 to TRBJ2-5, with a tentative D call TRBD2 (5 bases). This CDR3 contains 11 residues. V lost 10 bases, J lost 11 bases, and 17 bases lay in between. CDR1 and CDR2 (germline): MDHEN, SYDVKM. CDR3 DNA: TGTGCCACCGGAGAGGGAAGGGAGCAGTACTTC. Amino acids: CATGEGREQYF.

The J gene is TRBJ2-7, the V gene TRBV6-5; D possibly corresponds to TRBD2 (5 bases). V was shortened by 10 bases and J by 2 bases, with 15 bases between the two germline ends. The CDR3 has 13 residues. Germline V lookup: CDR1 MNHEY, CDR2 SVGAGI. CDR3 sequence: CATIQGSPYEQYF. CDR3 bases: TGTGCCACCATACAAGGGAGCCCCTACGAGCAGTACTTC.

The rearrangement joins TRBV27 to TRBJ2-7; D might be TRBD2 (6 bases). The germline CDR1 and CDR2 sequences are MNHEY and SMNVEV (reference sequence). The CDR3 covers 11 residues. The ends were cut back, 8 bases at V and 3 bases at J, with 8 bases in the middle. As DNA, the CDR3 is TGTGCCAGCGGGGGGTTCTACGAGCAGTACTTC. This sequence encodes CASGGFYEQYF.

The gene calls are TRBV19 and TRBJ1-5; TRBD1 agrees at 8 bases. From germline, CDR1 is LNHDA and CDR2 SQIVND (reference sequence). CDR3 size: 17 residues. Trimming removed 3 bases from V and 2 bases from J; junction bases left unmatched: 9. CDR3 sequence: CASSIGTGQGGNQPQHF. CDR3 bases: TGTGCCAGTAGTATTGGGACAGGTCAAGGGGGCAATCAGCCCCAGCATTTT. Complete variable domain (other parts from reference TRBV19 and TRBJ1-5): DGGITQSPKYLFRKEGQNVTLSCEQNLNHDAMYWYRQDPGQGLRLIYYSQIVNDFQKGDIAEGYSVSREKKESFPLTVTSAQKNPTAFYLCASSIGTGQGGNQPQHFGDGTRLSIL.

This chain joins TRBV5-1 and TRBJ2-1; 11 nucleotides align to TRBD2. The ends lost 3 bases at V and 7 bases at J; junction bases unmatched: 9. The CDR3 has 16 residues. The germline CDR1 and CDR2 sequences are SGHRS and YFSETQ. The CDR3 DNA reads as TGCGCCAGCAGCTCGACTAGCGGGGTATTGGGGAATGAGCAGTTCTTC. Translation: CASSSTSGVLGNEQFF.

The gene calls are TRBV6-1 and TRBJ1-1, with TRBD1 matching 7 bases. The germline V gene has CDR1 MNHNS and CDR2 SASEGT. With 7 bases clipped from V and 1 base from J, the junction kept 9 bases outside the gene matches. This CDR3 contains 15 residues. The CDR3: CASTPGGTANTEAFF. CDR3 in DNA: TGTGCCAGCACCCCAGGAGGGACAGCGAACACTGAAGCTTTCTTT.

In its sample, this clone was seen a few times. The chain carries TRBV6-1 and TRBJ1-5; 10 bases map to TRBD1. The germline CDR1 and CDR2 sequences are MNHNS and SASEGT. Unmatched junction bases numbered 3, after V lost 6 bases and J lost 1 base. This CDR3 region has 15 residues. CDR3 coding DNA: TGTGCCAGCAGGGGGACAGGGGCAAGCAATCAGCCCCAGCATTTT. This codes for CASRGTGASNQPQHF.

The genes are TRBV10-3 and TRBJ1-3; D is perhaps TRBD1 (5 bases). The CDR3 length is 14 residues. Trimming cost V 2 bases and J 4 bases, with 9 bases left between them. The germline gives CDR1 ENHRY, CDR2 SYGVKD. The CDR3 region has the DNA TGTGCCATCAGTGAGGGGACTGAAGGAAACACCATATATTTT. Translation gives CAISEGTEGNTIYF.

The V gene is TRBV11-3, the J gene TRBJ2-2; possible D gene TRBD1, 5 bases. This CDR3 spans 14 amino acids. Germline CDR1 is SGHNT and CDR2 is YENEEA. Trimming cost V 6 bases and J 4 bases, with 12 bases left between them. Here the CDR3 reads CASRSGFGTGELFF. The DNA of the CDR3 is TGTGCCAGCAGGTCAGGGTTCGGCACCGGGGAGCTGTTTTTT.

This chain uses TRBV9 with TRBJ1-3; 9 bases map to TRBD1. V trimming: 3 bases; J trimming: 7 bases; junction bases outside the gene matches: 5. Germline CDR1 SGDLS, CDR2 YYNGEE. This CDR3 region has 14 residues. This CDR3 reads CASSAGQGPNTIYF. The DNA for the CDR3 is TGTGCCAGCAGCGCCGGACAGGGGCCGAACACCATATATTTT. Together with reference TRBV9 and TRBJ1-3, the CDR3 gives the full variable domain: DSGVTQTPKHLITATGQRVTLRCSPRSGDLSVYWYQQSLDQGLQFLIQYYNGEERAKGNILERFSAQQFPDLHSELNLSSLELGDSALYFCASSAGQGPNTIYFGEGSWLTVV.

The chain couples TRBV28 to TRBJ2-7; weak D call: TRBD2 (7 bases). V lost 6 bases and J 2 bases, leaving 20 bases between the germline ends. The germline gives CDR1 MDHEN, CDR2 SYDVKM. There are 16 residues in the CDR3. CDR3 loop: CASRMGGASSPYEQYF. The CDR3 region has the DNA TGTGCCAGCAGAATGGGGGGGGCCTCTTCGCCCTACGAGCAGTACTTC.

In this sample, this clone turned up once. J is TRBJ1-1 and V is TRBV7-2; 9 bases are a match to TRBD1. V lost 1 base and J lost 6; bases outside the gene matches: 6. Germline-derived CDR1 and CDR2 are SGHTA and FQGNSA. The length of the CDR3 is 15 residues. The CDR3 sequence is CASSLGGQGRAEAFF. The DNA of the CDR3 is TGTGCCAGCAGCTTAGGGGGACAGGGTCGTGCTGAAGCTTTCTTT.

This clone was counted once. Other DNA sequences in the sample encode the same CDR3. The chain combines TRBV5-4 with TRBJ2-1; D is unclear. This CDR3 spans 13 amino acids. Trimming removed 2 bases from V and 4 bases from J, with 7 bases in between. Per germline, CDR1 SGHNT and CDR2 YYREEE (reference sequence). The CDR3 nucleotides read TGTGCCAGCAGCTTTACAGAATACAATGAGCAGTTCTTC. The encoded protein is CASSFTEYNEQFF.

This chain connects TRBV28 to TRBJ1-1, with a weak D call TRBD1 (5 bases). V was clipped by 5 bases and J by 0 bases, with 10 bases between them. The CDR3 totals 14 residues. Looked up from germline, CDR1 is MDHEN and CDR2 is SYDVKM. The CDR3 protein is CASSIGQLNTEAFF. In DNA, the CDR3 is TGTGCCAGCAGTATAGGACAATTGAACACTGAAGCTTTCTTT.

J is TRBJ2-2 and V is TRBV4-2; TRBD2 agrees at 7 bases. Germline lookup yields CDR1 LGHNA and CDR2 YNFKEQ. This CDR3 is built from 18 residues. V gave up 7 bases and J gave up 0 bases; unmatched junction bases: 14. The chain's CDR3 is CASTRSGQGGANTGELFF. CDR3 nucleotide sequence: TGTGCCAGCACCCGCTCAGGCCAGGGAGGGGCGAACACCGGGGAGCTGTTTTTT.

The rearrangement links TRBV21-1 to TRBJ2-4; the table's TRBD1 call for D was not verified on the DNA. TRBV21-1 is annotated as a pseudogene. The CDR3 consists of 16 residues. CDR3 in amino acids: CASSKVHIRGGDIQYF. DNA for the CDR3: TGTGCCAGCAGCAAAGTCCACATCAGGGGTGGGGACATTCAGTACTTC.

The genes are TRBV10-3 and TRBJ1-1; 8 positions match TRBD1. The CDR3 length is 15 residues. The V gene end was trimmed by 3 bases and the J gene end by 3 bases; junction bases not matched to a gene: 6. Germline values: CDR1 ENHRY, CDR2 SYGVKD. CDR3 sequence: CAISEGQGRHTEAFF. CDR3 DNA sequence: TGTGCCATCAGTGAAGGACAGGGTAGACACACTGAAGCTTTCTTT.

The table lists this clone with a count of one. Its ends do not fully match the called genes, so a read error is possible. The chain joins TRBV4-2 to TRBJ2-3; 8 bases map to TRBD1. From germline, CDR1 is LGHNA and CDR2 YNFKEQ. The CDR3 loop spans 15 amino acids. CDR3 in DNA: TGTGCCGGCAGCCCAAAGACAGGGGCAACAGATACGCAGTATTTT. Its protein product is CAGSPKTGATDTQYF.

This clone appeared a few times. The chain couples TRBV5-1 to TRBJ2-3; D is possibly TRBD1 (5 bases). Germline V gene data show CDR1 as SGHRS and CDR2 as YFSETQ. The V end lost 0 bases, the J end lost 1 base, and 15 bases lay between the germline ends. CDR3 length: 17 residues. The CDR3 here is CASSLEFLRVGTDTQYF. For the CDR3, the DNA is TGCGCCAGCAGCTTGGAATTTCTCAGGGTGGGCACAGATACGCAGTATTTT.

V gene TRBV18 combines with J gene TRBJ2-7; 8 nucleotides match TRBD2. This CDR3 is 12 amino acids long. Trimming removed 3 bases from V and 7 bases from J; junction bases left unmatched: 2. The germline CDR1 and CDR2 sequences are KGHSH and LQKENI. The CDR3 region has the DNA TGTGCCAGCTCACCGGGACTAGGGGAGCAGTACTTC. Protein sequence: CASSPGLGEQYF.

The chain has TRBV5-4 and TRBJ1-3; 10 bases map to TRBD1. CDR1 and CDR2 (germline): SGHNT, YYREEE (reference sequence). Germline trimming cut 3 bases from V and 3 bases from J; bases unmatched to any gene: 6. The CDR3 is 16 residues long. The CDR3 sequence: CASSSGQGVGGNTIYF. The CDR3 DNA reads as TGTGCCAGCAGCTCAGGACAGGGGGTCGGTGGAAACACCATATATTTT.

To note about this clone: The same CDR3 can be traced to other DNA sequences in this sample. The chain is built from TRBV5-1 and TRBJ1-1, with D perhaps TRBD1 (6 bases). The CDR3 totals 14 residues. With 0 bases removed from V and 4 bases from J, the gap between germline ends came to 10 bases. The germline CDR1 and CDR2 sequences are SGHRS and YFSETQ. CDR3 protein: CASSLGGLGTEAFF. The CDR3 DNA reads as TGCGCCAGCAGCTTGGGGGGGCTGGGCACTGAAGCTTTCTTT.